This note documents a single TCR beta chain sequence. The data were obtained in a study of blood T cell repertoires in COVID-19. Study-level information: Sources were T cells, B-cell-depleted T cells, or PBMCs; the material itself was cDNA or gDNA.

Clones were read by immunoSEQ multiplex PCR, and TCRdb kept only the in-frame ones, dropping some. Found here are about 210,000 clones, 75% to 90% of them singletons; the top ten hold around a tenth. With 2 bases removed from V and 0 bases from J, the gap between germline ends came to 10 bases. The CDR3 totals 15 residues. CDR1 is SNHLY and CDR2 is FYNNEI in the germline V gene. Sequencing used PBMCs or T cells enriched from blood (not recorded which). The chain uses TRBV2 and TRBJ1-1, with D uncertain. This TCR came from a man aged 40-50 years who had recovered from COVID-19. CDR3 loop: CASSERWTLNTEAFF. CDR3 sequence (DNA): TGTGCCAGCAGTGAAAGGTGGACTTTGAACACTGAAGCTTTCTTT.